This is a list of T cell receptor beta chains from one sample in a study of cytomegalovirus exposure and HLA in healthy donors. Clones were read by immunoSEQ multiplex PCR, and TCRdb kept only the in-frame ones, dropping some. The table lists fewer than 150,000 clones, around 84% of them singletons. Sequences were obtained from PBMCs. These receptor sequences come from a man younger than 35 in good health and CMV-seropositive. The CDR3 runs from the conserved cysteine through the conserved F or W. Fields, in order: V gene, J gene, CDR3 protein.

TRBV30	TRBJ2-7	CAWESGTGGEQYF
TRBV11-3	TRBJ2-5	CASSLEVEETQYF
TRBV30	TRBJ2-3	CASQGDTQYF
TRBV5-6	TRBJ1-1	CASSLGETSYEAFF
TRBV29-1	TRBJ1-2	CSVGELYGYTF
TRBV28	TRBJ2-7	CASTHPVRETGYEQYF
TRBV7-8	TRBJ2-2	CASSPGGGRELFF
TRBV7-9	TRBJ2-5	CASSLLGQETQYF
TRBV5-1	TRBJ2-3	CASSLQTSGGPTDTQYF
TRBV19	TRBJ1-3	CASSITLTGEGDTIYF
TRBV10-1	TRBJ2-2	CASTGGESAGELFF
TRBV7-9	TRBJ2-7	CASSRGGGEQYF
TRBV30	TRBJ1-1	CALYLGGRTEAFF
TRBV6-5	TRBJ2-2	CASSYSRAGDTGELFF
TRBV27	TRBJ2-3	CASSPGQGLPDTQYF
TRBV10-1	TRBJ2-7	CASSLDRAYEQYF
TRBV5-4	TRBJ2-7	CASSLEAGPSYEQYF
TRBV6-1	TRBJ2-3	CASSGGQPSTDTQYF
TRBV5-6	TRBJ2-7	CASSGPPGDSLYYEQYF
TRBV5-8	TRBJ2-5	CASSSGGLLEETQYF